This T cell receptor beta chain comes out of a study of blood T cell repertoires in COVID-19. The repertoire was sequenced with immunoSEQ multiplex PCR; TCRdb's copy has only in-frame clones and lacks some. This sample has 60,000 to 80,000 clones, with about 89% found just once. The CDR3 covers 15 residues. Germline CDR1 reads SGHDT; CDR2 reads YYEEEE. J was trimmed by 5 bases and V by 4 bases; bases with no gene match: 5. This sequence was found in a man between 60 and 75 years old with acute or convalescent COVID-19. This chain uses TRBV5-6 with TRBJ2-3, with 12 bases identical to TRBD2. The sequenced sample was peripheral blood. CDR3 sequence: CASSASGRAKDTQYF. The CDR3 DNA reads TGTGCCAGCAGCGCTAGCGGGAGGGCCAAAGATACGCAGTATTTT.